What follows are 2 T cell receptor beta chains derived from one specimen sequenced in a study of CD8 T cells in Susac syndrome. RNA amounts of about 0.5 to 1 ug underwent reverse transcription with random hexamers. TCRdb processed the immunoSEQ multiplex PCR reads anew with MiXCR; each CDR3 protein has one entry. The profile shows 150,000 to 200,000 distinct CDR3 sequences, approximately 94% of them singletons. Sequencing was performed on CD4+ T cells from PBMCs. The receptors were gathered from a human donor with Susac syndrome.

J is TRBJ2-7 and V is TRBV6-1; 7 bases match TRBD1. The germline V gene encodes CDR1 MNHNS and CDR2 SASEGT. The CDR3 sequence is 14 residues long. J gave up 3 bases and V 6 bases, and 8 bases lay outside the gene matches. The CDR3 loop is CASRTGTAFYEQYF. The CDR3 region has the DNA TGTGCCAGCAGGACCGGGACAGCTTTCTACGAGCAGTACTTC.

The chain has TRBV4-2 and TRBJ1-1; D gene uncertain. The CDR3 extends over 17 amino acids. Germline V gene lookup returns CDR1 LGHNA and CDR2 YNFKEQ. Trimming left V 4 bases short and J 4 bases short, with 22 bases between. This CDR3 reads CASSPHGRAQVGTEAFF. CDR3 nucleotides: TGTGCCAGCAGCCCCCATGGGAGGGCCCAGGTCGGCACTGAAGCTTTCTTT.